This TCR beta chain was sequenced during a study of response to subunit inactivated influenza vaccine (dated by TCRdb to 2016 to 2018). Background for the entire study: The study used deep quantitative T cell receptor repertoire profiling to track responses to a trivalent subunit inactivated influenza vaccine.

The library was generated by RT-PCR. Instrument used: Illumina HiSeq 2500. TCRdb reprocessing: public reads trimmed at Q25 with fastp, clones called with MiXCR, in-frame beta chains kept. Here each entry gathers all rows of one CDR3 protein and keeps the most common genes and DNA. This sample has about 160,000 distinct CDR3 sequences in its table, and about 10% of those were observed once. Jointly, the top ten make up roughly 33% of the sample. This clonotype was counted many times. Its target antigen remains unknown. Nothing much larger sits one base from this clone, and base qualities are not available. The study at large found these results: It was suggested by the authors that each seasonal influenza vaccination may recruit only a limited number of new T cells.

This TCR derives from a man aged 50 to 75 who received an inactivated influenza vaccine. Donor details come from another sample of the same person, matched by shared clones. The specimen comprised CD8+ T cells sorted from PBMCs, sampled around 25 months after vaccination.

The CDR3 amino acid sequence is: CASSLEQGPGSYNSPLHF. The DNA sequence is as follows: TGTGCCAGCAGCTTAGAGCAGGGCCCGGGCTCCTATAATTCACCCCTCCACTTT. The chain links TRBV11-1 with TRBJ1-6; TRBD1 is perhaps the D gene, given 5 matching bases. The germline V gene (reference sequence) provides CDR1 SGHAT and CDR2 FQDESV. Trimming takes 1 base from V and 0 bases from J, and the germline ends sit 13 bases apart. The CDR3 measures 18 amino acids from cysteine to phenylalanine. The DNA shown is the 54-base CDR3, in frame from base 1.